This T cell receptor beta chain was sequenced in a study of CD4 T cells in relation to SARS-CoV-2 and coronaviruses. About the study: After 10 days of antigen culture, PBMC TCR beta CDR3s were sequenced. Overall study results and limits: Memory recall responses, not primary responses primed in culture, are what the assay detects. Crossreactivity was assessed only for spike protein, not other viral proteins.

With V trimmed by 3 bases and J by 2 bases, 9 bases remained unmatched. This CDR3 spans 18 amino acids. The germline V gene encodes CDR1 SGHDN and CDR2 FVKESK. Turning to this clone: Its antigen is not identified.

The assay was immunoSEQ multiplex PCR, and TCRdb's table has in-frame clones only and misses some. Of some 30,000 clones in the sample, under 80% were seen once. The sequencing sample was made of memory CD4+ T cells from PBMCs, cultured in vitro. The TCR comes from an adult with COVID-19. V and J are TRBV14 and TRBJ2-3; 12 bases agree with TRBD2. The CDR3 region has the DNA TGTGCCAGCAGCCAGATGAGACTAGCGGGGGCCTTCACAGATACGCAGTATTTT. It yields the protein CASSQMRLAGAFTDTQYF. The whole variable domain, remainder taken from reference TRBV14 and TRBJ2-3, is EAGVTQFPSHSVIEKGQTVTLRCDPISGHDNLYWYRRVMGKEIKFLLHFVKESKQDESGMPNNRFLAERTGGTYSTLKVQPAELEDSGVYFCASSQMRLAGAFTDTQYFGPGTRLTVL.